Presented here are 5 T cell receptor beta chains from one specimen sequenced in a study of cytomegalovirus exposure and HLA in healthy donors. Use of 60 Vbeta and 13 Jbeta primers characterized the PCR. The data were produced by immunoSEQ multiplex PCR, yet TCRdb's version contains in-frame clones alone and is incomplete. This sample yields about 150,000 clones, of which roughly 70% are seen a single time; around 9.3% belongs to the top ten. The material sequenced was PBMCs. These receptors originate from a man aged 25 to 45 in good health and CMV-seropositive.

Of note for this clone: The germline gene is not matched at one end of the junction; a read error may be the cause. The chain has TRBV29-1 and TRBJ1-4; 8 bases line up with TRBD1. The length of the CDR3 is 14 residues. The V gene's germline CDR1 is SQVTM and CDR2 ANQGSEA. For the CDR3, the DNA is TGCAACGTTGGAACAGGGGGAACTAATGAAAAACTGTTTTTT. Its translation: CNVGTGGTNEKLFF.

The gene calls are TRBV30 and TRBJ1-1; TRBD1 matches at 8 bases. This CDR3 comprises 16 residues. The V gene end was trimmed by 0 bases and the J gene end by 0 bases; junction bases not matched to a gene: 6. Germline loops: CDR1 GTSNPN, CDR2 SVGIG (reference sequence). CDR3 coding DNA: TGTGCCTGGAGTGTACTAGCGGGACAGGTGAACACTGAAGCTTTCTTT. Translated, it gives CAWSVLAGQVNTEAFF. The whole variable domain, filled in from reference TRBV30 and TRBJ1-1, reads SQTIHQWPATLVQPVGSPLSLECTVEGTSNPNLYWYRQAAGRGLQLLFYSVGIGQISSEVPQNLSASRPQDRQFILSSKKLLLSDSGFYLCAWSVLAGQVNTEAFFGQGTRLTVV.

The chain links TRBV30 to TRBJ2-2, with 11 bases that match TRBD2. The CDR3 loop spans 15 amino acids. Trimming took 4 bases from V and 2 from J; bases not matched to a gene: 3. Germline CDR1 is GTSNPN and CDR2 is SVGIG (reference sequence). The CDR3 DNA reads as TGTGCCTGGATGGGGACTAGCGGTAACACCGGGGAGCTGTTTTTT. Protein: CAWMGTSGNTGELFF. Using reference TRBV30 and TRBJ2-2 for the parts outside the CDR3, the full variable domain is SQTIHQWPATLVQPVGSPLSLECTVEGTSNPNLYWYRQAAGRGLQLLFYSVGIGQISSEVPQNLSASRPQDRQFILSSKKLLLSDSGFYLCAWMGTSGNTGELFFGEGSRLTVL.

The chain joins TRBV7-2 to TRBJ1-5; 7 nucleotides match TRBD1. With V trimmed by 1 base and J by 7 bases, 4 bases remained unmatched. Germline values: CDR1 SGHTA, CDR2 FQGNSA. The CDR3 consists of 14 residues. The CDR3 region is CASSLGGGGQPQHF. DNA of the CDR3: TGTGCCAGCAGCTTAGGAGGGGGCGGACAGCCCCAGCATTTT.

The V call is TRBV30, the J call TRBJ1-4; 7 bases line up with TRBD1. The V and J ends lost 3 bases and 3 bases, in that order; junction bases with no gene match: 10. Germline CDR1 reads GTSNPN; CDR2 reads SVGIG (reference sequence). The CDR3 extends over 16 amino acids. CDR3 loop: CAWSDRQTGSNEKLFF. CDR3 in DNA: TGTGCCTGGAGCGACAGACAGACAGGGTCTAATGAAAAACTGTTTTTT.